What follows are 19 T cell receptor beta chains derived from one specimen sequenced in a study of sequential checkpoint blockade in melanoma (dated by TCRdb to between 2018 and 2021). Taken with the paper, the label for treatment or condition translates to: randomized to nivolumab then ipilimumab (arm A) or the reverse (arm B). The library was generated by the immunoSEQ multiplex PCR assay. TCRdb holds this immuneACCESS table with in-frame rearrangements only. Some clones are missing; in checked studies, unresolved V genes explain under half, and the rest has no known cause. The sample yields tens of thousands of clones; 80% to 90% were counted once. Clones ranked in the top ten supply around 12% of the sample. The sample consisted of CD8+ T cells sorted from blood (inferred from file names), taken from a patient given nivolumab and ipilimumab in sequence. All receptors come from a human donor with melanoma.

The V call is TRBV9, the J call TRBJ2-7; TRBD1 aligns across 8 bases. CDR1 and CDR2 from the germline V gene are SGDLS and YYNGEE. The CDR3 length is 15 residues. V lost 0 bases, J lost 3 bases, and 5 bases stayed unmatched. CDR3 in DNA: TGTGCCAGCAGCGTAGGGCGCGACAGGGGCTACGAGCAGTACTTC. This translates into CASSVGRDRGYEQYF.

V and J are TRBV7-9 and TRBJ2-1; TRBD1 is a possible D gene (6 bases). Germline CDR1 reads SEHNR; CDR2 reads FQNEAQ (reference sequence). Trimming removed 1 base at V and 10 bases at J, with 14 bases between. The CDR3 has 14 residues. The CDR3 region is CASSLVPGEGEQFF. In DNA, the CDR3 is TGTGCCAGCAGCTTAGTGCCAGGGGAAGGCGAGCAGTTCTTC.

The chain has TRBV7-8 and TRBJ1-1; 7 nucleotides align to TRBD1. There are 12 residues in the CDR3. Trimming removed 2 bases from V and 12 bases from J; junction bases left unmatched: 6. The germline V gene has CDR1 SGHVS and CDR2 FQNEAQ. CDR3 nucleotide sequence: TGTGCCAGCAGCTTAACAGACAGGGAAACTTTCTTT. Amino acids: CASSLTDRETFF.

The chain carries TRBV28 and TRBJ2-7, with 7 bases identical to TRBD1. V lost 5 bases and J lost 3; bases outside the gene matches: 4. Per the germline V gene, CDR1 is MDHEN and CDR2 is SYDVKM. The CDR3 has 13 amino acids. CDR3 coding DNA: TGTGCCAGCAGTCTCACAGGGGTCTACGAGCAGTACTTC. Amino acids: CASSLTGVYEQYF.

The chain carries TRBV29-1 and TRBJ1-2; 10 bases align to TRBD1. Germline CDR1 reads SQVTM; CDR2 reads ANQGSEA. Trimming at V came to 3 bases and at J to 0 bases, leaving 7 bases not matched to a gene. The CDR3 totals 16 residues. The CDR3 DNA is TGCAGCGTTGAGACCGACAGGGGGCTTCCTAACTATGGCTACACCTTC. It specifies CSVETDRGLPNYGYTF.

The rearrangement joins TRBV5-5 to TRBJ2-7; tentative D call: TRBD1 (6 bases). Germline CDR1 is SGHKS and CDR2 is YYEKEE (reference sequence). The CDR3 has 15 residues. Trimming took off 0 bases at V and 2 bases at J, with 12 bases between the two ends. The CDR3 coding sequence is TGTGCCAGCAGCTTGGCGCCAGGGGCTCCCTACGAGCAGTACTTC. It translates to CASSLAPGAPYEQYF.

The chain recombines TRBV27 with TRBJ1-2, with D perhaps matching TRBD1 (6 bases). Trimming took off 6 bases at V and 4 bases at J, with 18 bases between the two ends. The length of the CDR3 is 15 residues. Per the germline V gene, CDR1 is MNHEY and CDR2 is SMNVEV (reference sequence). The CDR3 DNA reads as TGTGCCAGCAGAGGTTACGGACAGCCTTCCTATGGCTACACCTTC. Protein sequence: CASRGYGQPSYGYTF.

This clone was counted a single time. This chain uses TRBV4-2 with TRBJ1-6, with D possibly TRBD1 on 6 matching bases. V gave up 3 bases and J gave up 4 bases, with 19 bases separating them. Germline loops: CDR1 LGHNA, CDR2 YNFKEQ. The CDR3 runs 18 residues. The CDR3 coding sequence is TGTGCCAGCAGCCACTCGGGGGGGGGCGCGAGTTATAATTCACCCCTCCACTTT. Protein sequence: CASSHSGGGASYNSPLHF.

V and J are TRBV29-1 and TRBJ2-1; D not resolved. Germline V lookup: CDR1 SQVTM, CDR2 ANQGSEA. This CDR3 has 11 residues. Trimming shortened V by 4 bases and J by 12 bases, and 13 bases separated the two germline ends. CDR3 loop: CSVGSNSGQFF. The CDR3 nucleotides read TGCAGCGTTGGATCCAACTCGGGGCAGTTCTTC.

The genes are TRBV4-1 and TRBJ1-1, with D tentatively TRBD1 (6 bases). CDR1 is MGHRA and CDR2 is YSYEKL in the germline V gene. V lost 2 bases and J 11 bases, leaving 27 bases between the germline ends. The CDR3 extends over 17 amino acids. CDR3: CASSQSDGPTGLARAFF. In DNA, the CDR3 is TGCGCCAGCAGCCAATCCGACGGACCTACAGGGTTGGCGCGGGCTTTCTTT.

V gene TRBV18 combines with J gene TRBJ2-7; TRBD1 might be the D (5 bases). CDR1 KGHSH and CDR2 LQKENI come from the germline V gene. This CDR3 comprises 16 residues. Between the trimmed V and J ends, which lost 0 bases and 2 bases, there was a span of 14 bases. The CDR3 coding sequence is TGTGCCAGCTCACCACCGGTAACCGGACAAACCTACGAGCAGTACTTC. This translates into CASSPPVTGQTYEQYF.

The rearrangement uses TRBV29-1 and TRBJ1-2; D gene ambiguous. The CDR3 is made up of 10 amino acids. The germline gives CDR1 SQVTM, CDR2 ANQGSEA. Trimming left V 5 bases short and J 4 bases short, with 5 bases between. CDR3 DNA sequence: TGCAGCGTTCCGGGCTATGGCTACACCTTC. The encoded protein is CSVPGYGYTF.

The DNA of the CDR3 is TGTGCCAGCAGCTTGCCACAGGGAAATGAGCAGTTCTTC. This codes for CASSLPQGNEQFF. V and J are TRBV5-6 and TRBJ2-1, with D possibly matching TRBD1 (6 bases). Germline assignment: CDR1 SGHDT and CDR2 YYEEEE. Trimming stripped 1 base from V and 7 bases from J, with 9 bases between. This CDR3 is built from 13 residues.

The chain joins TRBV5-1 to TRBJ2-1; 7 bases are a match to TRBD1. The CDR3 is 16 amino acids. Germline V lookup: CDR1 SGHRS, CDR2 YFSETQ. V dropped 4 bases and J dropped 1; count of bases not matched to a gene: 8. CDR3 bases: TGCGCCAGCAGCCTACCGACAGGGTCGTCCTACAATGAGCAGTTCTTC. This translates into CASSLPTGSSYNEQFF.

The chain joins TRBV10-2 to TRBJ1-2; D uncertain. The ends were cut back, 9 bases at V and 4 bases at J, with 15 bases in the middle. The germline gives CDR1 WSHSY, CDR2 SAAADI. This CDR3 is built from 13 residues. The CDR3 protein is CASRGPELYGYTF. The CDR3 nucleotides read TGCGCCAGTCGAGGTCCGGAACTCTATGGCTACACCTTC.

The chain joins TRBV28 to TRBJ1-5; maybe TRBD1 (6 bases). The V end was cut by 3 bases, the J end by 0 bases, with 12 bases between. The CDR3 runs to 16 residues. Germline V gives CDR1 MDHEN, CDR2 SYDVKM. CDR3 region: CASSFWGQDSNQPQHF. The CDR3 DNA sequence: TGTGCCAGCAGTTTTTGGGGGCAGGATAGCAATCAGCCCCAGCATTTT.

The rearrangement uses TRBV29-1 and TRBJ1-1, with D maybe TRBD1 (5 bases). The germline gives CDR1 SQVTM, CDR2 ANQGSEA. V was pared by 4 bases and J by 5 bases, with 11 bases between. CDR3 length: 12 amino acids. CDR3 region: CSVGGLGTEAFF. The CDR3 nucleotides read TGCAGCGTTGGGGGCCTTGGGACTGAAGCTTTCTTT.

The chain links TRBV29-1 to TRBJ2-7, with no clear D. The germline V and J ends were trimmed by 7 bases and 4 bases, with 17 bases remaining between them. The CDR3 has 13 amino acids. Germline assignment: CDR1 SQVTM and CDR2 ANQGSEA. This chain's CDR3 is CSALTQVGYEQYF. CDR3 in DNA: TGCAGCGCGCTAACTCAGGTTGGATACGAGCAGTACTTC.

This clone has a single count. The gene calls are TRBV5-1 and TRBJ2-1; 7 bases fit TRBD2. V shed 7 bases, J shed 0 bases, and the junction held 7 bases outside the gene matches. Per the germline V gene, CDR1 is SGHRS and CDR2 is YFSETQ. This CDR3 is built from 15 residues. The CDR3 spells CASVLGDYSYNEQFF. DNA for the CDR3: TGCGCCAGCGTATTGGGGGACTACTCCTACAATGAGCAGTTCTTC.